The present TCR beta chain was sequenced within a study of beta chain features in type 1 diabetes. Looking at the study overall: There was similarity between patients and healthy donors in age, gender and cell yields. Overall study findings and caveats: Researchers report that Type 1 diabetes patients had moderately but significantly shorter TCRB CDR3s across all four CD4+ subsets.

Turning to this clone: Its antigen is undetermined.

Expressed TCRB transcripts were sequenced because the entire RNA isolate underwent reverse transcription. TCRdb keeps only in-frame clones here, not all; method: immunoSEQ multiplex PCR. This table has about 230,000 clones, 9.6% appearing once. Germline CDR1 is SQVTM and CDR2 is ANQGSEA. This CDR3 is 16 amino acids long. The J segment lost 7 bases and the V segment lost 0 bases, leaving 12 bases of the junction unmatched. Blood was collected once per donor into heparin, averaging roughly 0.12 L. The rearrangement uses TRBV29-1 and TRBJ1-1; the match to TRBD1 covers 9 bases. The source material was naive CD4+ T cells from blood. The receptor's source is a woman aged 18-29 years in good health. The CDR3 sequence: CSVEEEQGQGFLEAFF. The CDR3 DNA sequence: TGCAGCGTTGAAGAGGAGCAGGGACAGGGATTTCTTGAAGCTTTCTTT.